This TCR beta chain comes out of a study of cytomegalovirus exposure and HLA in healthy donors. With V trimmed by 5 bases and J by 6 bases, 7 bases remained unmatched. CDR1 is SEHNR and CDR2 is FQNEAQ in the germline V gene (reference sequence). CDR3 size: 15 residues. Primers for the PCR totalled 60 Vbeta and 13 Jbeta. Generated by immunoSEQ multiplex PCR, the TCRdb table keeps only in-frame clones and is missing some. The data contain 150,000 to 200,000 clones, nearly 80% of them singletons. This clonotype originated in a woman in her thirties in good health and CMV-seropositive. The chain employs TRBV7-9 and TRBJ1-4; 9 nucleotides agree with TRBD1. Sequencing was done on a sample of PBMCs. For the CDR3, the DNA is TGTGCCAGCAGCCGCCCGGACAGGGGTCATGAAAAACTGTTTTTT. As protein: CASSRPDRGHEKLFF.